The T cell receptor (beta chain) described here comes from a study of blood T cell repertoires in COVID-19. Overall study: PBMCs, B-cell-depleted T cells, or T cells were the source of the cDNA or gDNA that made up the material.

This CDR3 is built from 12 residues. Trimming took 0 bases from V and 10 from J; bases not matched to a gene: 1. Germline V gene lookup returns CDR1 LGHDT and CDR2 YNNKEL (reference sequence). Repertoires were generated with immunoSEQ multiplex PCR, while TCRdb's copy carries only in-frame clones and drops some. The sample yields fewer than 250,000 clones, less than 90% seen once. Sequencing input: peripheral blood. The chain employs TRBV3-1 (or the pseudogene TRBV3-2) and TRBJ1-1, with 8 positions matching TRBD1. The receptor's source is a woman aged 70 to 79 with active or convalescent COVID-19. This CDR3 is CASSQDRGRAFF. For the CDR3, the DNA is TGTGCCAGCAGCCAAGACAGGGGGCGAGCTTTCTTT.